The entry that follows covers one T cell receptor (beta chain) sequence. Its antigen is currently unknown. These data come from a study of vaccination effects on CD4 cells after COVID-19. Study-level findings and limits: Whether induced by infection or by vaccine, clones showed marked clonal contraction late after vaccination. Within healthy vaccinees, only 1 of 255 vaccine-induced clones displayed cross-reactivity with common cold coronaviruses.

The method was immunoSEQ multiplex PCR; TCRdb's version includes in-frame clones alone and lacks a portion of them. The sample yields about 79,000 clones, roughly 72% seen once. Trimming cost V 6 bases and J 5 bases, with 10 bases left between them. Germline lookup yields CDR1 KGHDR and CDR2 SFDVKD. The CDR3 is 13 amino acids. ViraFEST used viral peptide pools to expand antigen-specific CD4+ T cells before sequencing. Subsequent to 10 days of culture, CD4+ T cells were isolated. Vaccinated recipients, who were negative for nucleocapsid antibodies, had no history of SARS-CoV-2 infection. Some 2 million PBMC were placed in each well, which was supplemented with 10 IU/ml IL-2 and roughly 9 ug/ml peptides.

The TCR originated in a human donor who received a COVID-19 vaccine. Sample: CD4+ T cells from PBMCs cultured with HCoV-229E spike peptides, taken before COVID-19 vaccination. The chain is built from TRBV24-1 and TRBJ2-1; D might be TRBD2 (7 bases). The DNA for the CDR3 is TGTGCCACCAGTCGGGGGGCGGACAATGAGCAGTTCTTC. Residues: CATSRGADNEQFF.